The clone carrying this T cell receptor (beta chain) was detected a few times. Its specificity is unknown. The gene names here belong to mouse. The sequenced fragment ends 4 residues before the CDR3 boundary, so the rest is inferred from the germline J gene. This CDR3 is also generated by other DNA sequences in the sample. Germline V gene data show CDR1 as LGHNA and CDR2 as YNLKQL (reference sequence). This CDR3 has 15 amino acids. The data derive from a study of CD8+ T cells in alopecia areata. The wider study: Female C3H/HeJ recipients aged roughly 7-11 weeks got skin from C3H/HeJ graft donors aged about 6-12 months that had spontaneous alopecia. Study-wide findings and caveats: For lesional scalp, especially alopecia totalis/universalis, clonality was higher than in normal scalp.

Cells pooled from cutaneous lymph nodes were sorted on CD4, CD8alpha, NKG2D, NKG2ACE and other markers. cDNA serving as the sequencing template came from extracted, reverse transcribed RNA. Profiled with immunoSEQ multiplex PCR; TCRdb holds only in-frame clones, not every one. Altogether 200,000 to 300,000 clones were found in the sample, and no singletons occur. The receptor was isolated from a C3H/HeJ mouse with alopecia areata. Strain haplotype at MHC: H2-k. The rearrangement links TRBV5 to TRBJ2-7; 13 nucleotides match TRBD2. The sequencing sample was made of CD4+ T cells sorted from a lymph node. CDR3 loop: CASSPGLGGRYEQYF. Partial CDR3 DNA: TGTGCCAGCAGCCCCGGACTGGGGGGGCGATAT.